This T cell receptor beta chain was found in a study of tumor and adjacent non-tumor tissue in lung cancer. Study-wide results and limits: In normal lung, the top 100 clones were significantly more dominant than in tumor.

This clonotype was detected only a few times. Its specificity is unknown. TCRbeta libraries were built with three rounds of nested PCR, modified from ARM-PCR. A single record per CDR3 protein comes from TCRdb applying MiXCR to the multiplex PCR reads. Of approximately 65,000 distinct CDR3 sequences in the sample, just under 60% were seen once. This CDR3 spans 15 amino acids. Germline lookup yields CDR1 MNHEY and CDR2 SVGAGI. V was shortened by 6 bases and J by 8 bases, with 20 bases between the two germline ends. The template was RNA from unsorted bulk tissue. Sequencing input: lung tumor tissue. The TCR sequence derives from a man aged 45-65 years with non-small cell lung cancer. The V gene is TRBV6-5, the J gene TRBJ2-1; tentative D call: TRBD2 (5 bases). The CDR3 loop is CASRVEPRVNDEQFF. The CDR3 DNA is TGTGCCAGCAGAGTGGAACCGCGGGTCAACGATGAGCAGTTCTTC.